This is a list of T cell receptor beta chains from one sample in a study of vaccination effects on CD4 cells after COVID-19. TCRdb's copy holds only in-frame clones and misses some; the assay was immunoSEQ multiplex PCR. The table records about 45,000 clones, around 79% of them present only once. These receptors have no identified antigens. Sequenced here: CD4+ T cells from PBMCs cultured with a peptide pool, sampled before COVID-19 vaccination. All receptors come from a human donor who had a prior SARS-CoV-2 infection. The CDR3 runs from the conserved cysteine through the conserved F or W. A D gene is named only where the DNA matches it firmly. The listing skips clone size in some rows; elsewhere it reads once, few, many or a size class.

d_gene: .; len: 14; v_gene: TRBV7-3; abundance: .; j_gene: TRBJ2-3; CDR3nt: TGTGCCAGCAGCTTGGGGAGCAACACAGATACGCAGTATTTT; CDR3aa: CASSLGSNTDTQYF
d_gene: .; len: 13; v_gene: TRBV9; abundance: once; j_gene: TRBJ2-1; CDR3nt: TGTGCCAGCAGCGTAGCCGCAGAGAATGAGCAGTTCTTC; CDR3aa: CASSVAAENEQFF
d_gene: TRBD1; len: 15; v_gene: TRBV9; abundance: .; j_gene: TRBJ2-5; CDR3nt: TGTGCCAGCACCTGGGGGACAGGGGCACAAGAGACCCAGTACTTC; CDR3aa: CASTWGTGAQETQYF
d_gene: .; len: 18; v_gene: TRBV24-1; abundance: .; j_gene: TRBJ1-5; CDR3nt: TGTGCCACCAGTGATTTCTCAGTCGGCGACCTAACCGATCAGCCCCAGCATTTT; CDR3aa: CATSDFSVGDLTDQPQHF
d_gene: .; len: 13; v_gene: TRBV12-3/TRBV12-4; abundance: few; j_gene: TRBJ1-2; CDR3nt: TGTGCCACGAAGTCCCGGGTCAACTATGGCTACACCTTC; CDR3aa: CATKSRVNYGYTF
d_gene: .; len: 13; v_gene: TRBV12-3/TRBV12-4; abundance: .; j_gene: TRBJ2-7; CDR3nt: TGTGCCAGCAGGAGATGGGACATCTACGAGCAGTACTTC; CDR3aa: CASRRWDIYEQYF
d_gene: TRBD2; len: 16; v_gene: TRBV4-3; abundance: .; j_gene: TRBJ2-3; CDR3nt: TGCGCCAGCAGCCAAGGTGAACTAGCGGCGTCAGATACGCAGTATTTT; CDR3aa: CASSQGELAASDTQYF
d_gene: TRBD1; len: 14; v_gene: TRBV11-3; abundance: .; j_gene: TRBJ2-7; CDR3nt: TGTGCCAGCAGCCCCTGGGACAGCGATTACGAGCAGTACTTC; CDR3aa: CASSPWDSDYEQYF
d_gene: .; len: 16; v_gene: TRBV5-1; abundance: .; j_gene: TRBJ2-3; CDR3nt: TGCGCCAGCAGCCTCCCTAGAGGAACAAGCACAGATACGCAGTATTTT; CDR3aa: CASSLPRGTSTDTQYF
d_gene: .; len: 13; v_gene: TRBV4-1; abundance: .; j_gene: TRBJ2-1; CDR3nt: TGCGCCAGCAGCCAAGTTTTTGACAATGAGCAGTTCTTC; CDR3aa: CASSQVFDNEQFF
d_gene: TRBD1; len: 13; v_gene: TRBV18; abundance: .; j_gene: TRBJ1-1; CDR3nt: TGTGCCAGCTCCCCCAGGGGGCGGACTGAAGCTTTCTTT; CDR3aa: CASSPRGRTEAFF
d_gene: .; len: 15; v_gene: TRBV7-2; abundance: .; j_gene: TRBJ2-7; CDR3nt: TGTGCCAGCAGCTATTGGGGGGACACGGGATCGGAGCAGTACTTC; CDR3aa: CASSYWGDTGSEQYF
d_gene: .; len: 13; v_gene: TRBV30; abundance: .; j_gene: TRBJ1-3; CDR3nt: TGTGCCTATTGGGGGGGCGACGGAAACACCATATATTTT; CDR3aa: CAYWGGDGNTIYF
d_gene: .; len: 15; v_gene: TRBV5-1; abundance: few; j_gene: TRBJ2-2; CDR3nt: TGCGCCAGCAGCTTAAGGGGGGCCCTGGTCGGGGAGCTGTTTTTT; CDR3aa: CASSLRGALVGELFF
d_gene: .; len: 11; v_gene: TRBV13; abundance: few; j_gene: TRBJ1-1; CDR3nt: TGTGCCAGCAGCTTAGGAAGGAACGCTTTCTTT; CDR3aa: CASSLGRNAFF
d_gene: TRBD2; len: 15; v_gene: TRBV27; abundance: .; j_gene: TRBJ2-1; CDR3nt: TGTGCCAGCAGTCGACCCCAGCGGGGTGAGAATGAGCAGTTCTTC; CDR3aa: CASSRPQRGENEQFF
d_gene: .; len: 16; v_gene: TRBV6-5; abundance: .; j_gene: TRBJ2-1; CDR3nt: TGTGCCAGCAGTTACTCCCTGGACAGAACCTACAATGAGCAGTTCTTC; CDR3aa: CASSYSLDRTYNEQFF
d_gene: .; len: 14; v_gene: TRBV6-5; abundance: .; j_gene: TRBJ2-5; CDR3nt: TGTGCCAGCAGCCAGAGTTGGGCCGAAGAGACCCAGTACTTC; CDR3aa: CASSQSWAEETQYF
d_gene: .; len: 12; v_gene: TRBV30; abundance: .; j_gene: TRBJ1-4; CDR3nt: TGTGCCTGGATAGGGGAAAATGAAAAACTGTTTTTT; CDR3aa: CAWIGENEKLFF
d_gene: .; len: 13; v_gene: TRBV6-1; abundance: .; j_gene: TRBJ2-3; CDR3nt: TGTGCCAGCAGTGATCAGAGCACAGATACGCAGTATTTT; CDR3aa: CASSDQSTDTQYF
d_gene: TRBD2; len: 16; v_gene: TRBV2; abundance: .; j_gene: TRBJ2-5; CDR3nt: TGTGCCAGCAGTGTTTTAGCGGGGGGACTTAAAGAGACCCAGTACTTC; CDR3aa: CASSVLAGGLKETQYF
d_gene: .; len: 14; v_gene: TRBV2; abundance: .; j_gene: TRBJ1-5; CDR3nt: TGTGCCAGCAGTCCCGGACAGAACAATCAGCCCCAGCATTTT; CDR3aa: CASSPGQNNQPQHF
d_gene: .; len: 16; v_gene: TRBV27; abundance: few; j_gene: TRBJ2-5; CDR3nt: TGTGCCAGCAGACCCGGACGGTTCCTACTTCAAGAGACCCAGTACTTC; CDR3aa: CASRPGRFLLQETQYF
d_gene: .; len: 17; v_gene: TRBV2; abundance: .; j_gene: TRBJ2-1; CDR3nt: TGTGCCAGCAGTGAGACCTCTAGCGTAAGCCCCTACAATGAGCAGTTCTTC; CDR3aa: CASSETSSVSPYNEQFF
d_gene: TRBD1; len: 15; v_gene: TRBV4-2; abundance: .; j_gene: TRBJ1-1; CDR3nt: TGTGCCAGCAGCCAAGGCAGGGGGCTGGGCACTGAAGCTTTCTTT; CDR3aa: CASSQGRGLGTEAFF
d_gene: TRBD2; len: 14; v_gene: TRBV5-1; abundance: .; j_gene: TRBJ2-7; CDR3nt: TGCGCCAGCAGTCCCCTAGCGGGGGGACACGAGCAGTACTTC; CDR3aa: CASSPLAGGHEQYF
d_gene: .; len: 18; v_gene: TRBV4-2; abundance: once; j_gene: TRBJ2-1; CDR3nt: TGTGCCAGCAGCCAAGTGGTCTCGAGACCGCCGTCCTACAATGAGCAGTTCTTC; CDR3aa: CASSQVVSRPPSYNEQFF
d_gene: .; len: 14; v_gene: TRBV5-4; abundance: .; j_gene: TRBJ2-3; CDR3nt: TGTGCCAGCAGCTTGGACTACGGCACAGATACGCAGTATTTT; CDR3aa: CASSLDYGTDTQYF
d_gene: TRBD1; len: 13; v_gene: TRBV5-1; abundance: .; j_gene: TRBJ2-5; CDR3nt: TGCGCCAGCAGCTTTGGACAGGCGGAGGCCCAGTACTTC; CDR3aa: CASSFGQAEAQYF